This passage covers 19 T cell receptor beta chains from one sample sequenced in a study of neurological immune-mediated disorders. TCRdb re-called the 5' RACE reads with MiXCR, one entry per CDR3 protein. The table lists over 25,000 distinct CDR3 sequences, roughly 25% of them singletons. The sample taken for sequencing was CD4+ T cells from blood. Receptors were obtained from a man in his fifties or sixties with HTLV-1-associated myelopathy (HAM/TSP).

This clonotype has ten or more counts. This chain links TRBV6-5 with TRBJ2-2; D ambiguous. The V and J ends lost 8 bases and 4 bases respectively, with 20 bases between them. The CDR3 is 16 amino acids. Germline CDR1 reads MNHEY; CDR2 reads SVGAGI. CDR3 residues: CASRARIPVATGELFF. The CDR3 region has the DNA TGTGCCAGCCGGGCACGGATCCCGGTGGCCACCGGGGAGCTGTTTTTT.

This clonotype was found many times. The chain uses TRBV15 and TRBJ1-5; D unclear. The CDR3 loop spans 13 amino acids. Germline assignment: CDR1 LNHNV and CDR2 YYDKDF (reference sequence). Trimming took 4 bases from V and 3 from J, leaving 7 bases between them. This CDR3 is CATSKYLNQPQHF. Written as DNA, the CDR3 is TGTGCCACCAGCAAGTACCTCAATCAGCCCCAGCATTTT.

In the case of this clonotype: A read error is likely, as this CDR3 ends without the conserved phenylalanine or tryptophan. The CDR3 DNA reads as TGTAGCGTTGAAGGGGCGAGGAGCCTCGCCAAAAACATTCAGTACGTC. Translation gives CSVEGARSLAKNIQYV. This chain links TRBV29-1 with TRBJ2-4, with D perhaps being TRBD1 or TRBD2 (5 bases each). CDR3 length: 16 residues. The V gene's germline CDR1 is SQVTM and CDR2 ANQGSEA.

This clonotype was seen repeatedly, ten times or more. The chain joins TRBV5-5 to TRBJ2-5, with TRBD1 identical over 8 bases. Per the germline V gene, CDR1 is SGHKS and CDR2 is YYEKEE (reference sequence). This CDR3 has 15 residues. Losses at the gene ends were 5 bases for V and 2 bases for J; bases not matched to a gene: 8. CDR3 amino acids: CASRTTGQGQETQYF. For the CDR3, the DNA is TGTGCCAGCAGAACGACCGGACAGGGACAAGAGACCCAGTACTTC.

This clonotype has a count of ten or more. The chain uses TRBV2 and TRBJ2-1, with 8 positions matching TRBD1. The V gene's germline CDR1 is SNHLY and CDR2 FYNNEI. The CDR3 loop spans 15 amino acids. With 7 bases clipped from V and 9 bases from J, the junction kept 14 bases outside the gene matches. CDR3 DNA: TGTGCCAGCACCAAAGACCGACAGGGGTCATCTGAGCAGTTCTTC. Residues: CASTKDRQGSSEQFF. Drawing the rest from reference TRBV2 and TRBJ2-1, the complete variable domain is EPEVTQTPSHQVTQMGQEVILRCVPISNHLYFYWYRQILGQKVEFLVSFYNNEISEKSEIFDDQFSVERPDGSNFTLKIRSTKLEDSAMYFCASTKDRQGSSEQFFGPGTRLTVL.

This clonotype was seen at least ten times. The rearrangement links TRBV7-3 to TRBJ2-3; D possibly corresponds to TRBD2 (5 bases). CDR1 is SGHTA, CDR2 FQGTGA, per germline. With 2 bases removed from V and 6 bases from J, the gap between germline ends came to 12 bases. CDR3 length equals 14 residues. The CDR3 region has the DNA TGTGCCAGCAGCTTAGATAGCGCCGCCGATACGCAGTATTTT. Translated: CASSLDSAADTQYF. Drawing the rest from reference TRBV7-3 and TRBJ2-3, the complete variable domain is GAGVSQTPSNKVTEKGKYVELRCDPISGHTALYWYRQSLGQGPEFLIYFQGTGAADDSGLPNDRFFAVRPEGSVSTLKIQRTERGDSAVYLCASSLDSAADTQYFGPGTRLTVL.

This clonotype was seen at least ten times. The CDR3 coding sequence is TGCACGCTGGGACAGGGGGCGGGTAGTAGTTTGGAATTCTTT. This codes for CTLGQGAGSSLEFF. This sequence joins TRBV20-1 and TRBJ1-1; TRBD1 aligns across 12 bases. Germline V CDR1 and CDR2: DFQATT, SNEGSKA (reference sequence). The CDR3 loop spans 14 amino acids.

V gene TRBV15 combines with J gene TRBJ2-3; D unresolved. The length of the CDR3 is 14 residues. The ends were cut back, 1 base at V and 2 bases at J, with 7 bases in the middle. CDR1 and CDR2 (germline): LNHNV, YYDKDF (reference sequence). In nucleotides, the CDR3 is TGTGCCACCAGCAGAGGCGGTTCCACAGATACGCAGTATTTT. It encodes CATSRGGSTDTQYF.

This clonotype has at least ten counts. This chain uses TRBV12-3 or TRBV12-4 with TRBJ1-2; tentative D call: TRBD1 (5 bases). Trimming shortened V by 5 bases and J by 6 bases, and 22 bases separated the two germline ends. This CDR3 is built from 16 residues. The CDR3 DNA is TGTGCCAGCAGTAACGAACGTGGGGGTAGAAGACATGGCTACACCTTC. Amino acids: CASSNERGGRRHGYTF.

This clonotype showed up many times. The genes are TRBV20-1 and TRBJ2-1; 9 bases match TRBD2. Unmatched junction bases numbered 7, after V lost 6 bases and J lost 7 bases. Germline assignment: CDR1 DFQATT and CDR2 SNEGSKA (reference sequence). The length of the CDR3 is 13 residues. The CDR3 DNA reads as TGCAGTGCCTCGGGACTAGCAAAGAATGAGCAGTTCTTC. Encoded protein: CSASGLAKNEQFF.

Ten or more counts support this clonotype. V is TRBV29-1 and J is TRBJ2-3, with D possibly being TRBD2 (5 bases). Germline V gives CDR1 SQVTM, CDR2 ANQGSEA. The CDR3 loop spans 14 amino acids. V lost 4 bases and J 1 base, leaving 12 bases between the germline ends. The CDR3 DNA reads TGCAGCGTTGTAGCTAGCAGCCGCACAGATACGCAGTATTTT. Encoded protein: CSVVASSRTDTQYF.

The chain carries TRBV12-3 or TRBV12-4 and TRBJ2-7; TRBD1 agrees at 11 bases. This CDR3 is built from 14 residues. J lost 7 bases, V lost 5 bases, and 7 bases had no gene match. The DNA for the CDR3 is TGTGCCAGCAGTCGGACAGGGGGCTCTGGGGAGCAGTACTTC. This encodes CASSRTGGSGEQYF.

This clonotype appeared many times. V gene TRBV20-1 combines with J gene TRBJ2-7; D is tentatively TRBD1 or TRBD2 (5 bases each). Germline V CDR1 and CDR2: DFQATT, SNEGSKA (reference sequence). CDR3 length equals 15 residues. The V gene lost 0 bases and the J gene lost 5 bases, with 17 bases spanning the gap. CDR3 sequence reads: CSARDLISGTHEQYF. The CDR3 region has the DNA TGCAGTGCTAGAGATTTGATTTCAGGGACCCACGAGCAGTACTTC.

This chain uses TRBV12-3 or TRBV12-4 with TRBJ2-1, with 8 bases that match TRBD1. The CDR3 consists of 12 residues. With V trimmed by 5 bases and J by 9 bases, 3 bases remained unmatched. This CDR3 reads CASSNRGTEQFF. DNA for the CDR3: TGTGCCAGCAGTAACAGGGGGACTGAGCAGTTCTTC.

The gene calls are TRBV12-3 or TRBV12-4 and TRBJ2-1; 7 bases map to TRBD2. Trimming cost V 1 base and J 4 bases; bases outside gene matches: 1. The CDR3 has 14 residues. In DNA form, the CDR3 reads TGTGCCAGCAGTTTAGGGGGGGGTTACAATGAGCAGTTCTTC. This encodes CASSLGGGYNEQFF.

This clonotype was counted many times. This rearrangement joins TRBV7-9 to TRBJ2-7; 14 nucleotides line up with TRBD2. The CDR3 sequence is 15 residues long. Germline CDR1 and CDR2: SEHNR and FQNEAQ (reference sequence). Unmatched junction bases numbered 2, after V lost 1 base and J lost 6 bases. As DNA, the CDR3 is TGTGCCAGCAGCTTAGTGGGACTAGCGGGAGTCGAGCAGTACTTC. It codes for CASSLVGLAGVEQYF.

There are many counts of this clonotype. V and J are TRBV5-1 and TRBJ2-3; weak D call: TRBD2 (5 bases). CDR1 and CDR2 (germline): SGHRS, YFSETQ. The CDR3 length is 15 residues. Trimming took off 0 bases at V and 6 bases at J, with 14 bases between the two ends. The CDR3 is CASSLARGRGDTQYF. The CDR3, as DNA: TGCGCCAGCAGCTTGGCCCGCGGGCGAGGGGATACGCAGTATTTT. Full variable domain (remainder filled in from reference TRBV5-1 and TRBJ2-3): KAGVTQTPRYLIKTRGQQVTLSCSPISGHRSVSWYQQTPGQGLQFLFEYFSETQRNKGNFPGRFSGRQFSNSRSEMNVSTLELGDSALYLCASSLARGRGDTQYFGPGTRLTVL.

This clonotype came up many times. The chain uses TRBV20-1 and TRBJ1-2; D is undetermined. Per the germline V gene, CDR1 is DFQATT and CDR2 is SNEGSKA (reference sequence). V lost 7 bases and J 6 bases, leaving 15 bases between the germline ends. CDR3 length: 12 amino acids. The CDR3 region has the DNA TGCAGTGTCCCGGACGGGAACCATGGCTACACCTTC. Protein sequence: CSVPDGNHGYTF.

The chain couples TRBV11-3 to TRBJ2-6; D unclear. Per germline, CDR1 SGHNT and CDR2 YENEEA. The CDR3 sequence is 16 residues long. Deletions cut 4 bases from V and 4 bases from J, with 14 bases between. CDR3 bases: TGTGCCAGCAGCTCTCCGGGCCGAGAAGGGGCCAACGTCCTGACTTTC. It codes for CASSSPGREGANVLTF.